These 23 T cell receptor beta chains were all obtained from the same sample, sequenced in a study of beta chain features in type 1 diabetes. All of the isolated RNA was reverse transcribed, so expressed TCRB transcripts were sequenced. The method was immunoSEQ multiplex PCR; TCRdb's version includes in-frame clones alone and lacks a portion of them. The profile shows 970,000 or so clones, roughly 16% of them singletons. The sample taken for sequencing was naive CD4+ T cells from blood. The source of these receptors is a woman aged 18-29 years in good health.

The chain has TRBV9 and TRBJ2-7, with a possible D match to TRBD1 (6 bases). The CDR3 loop spans 13 amino acids. Trimming took 4 bases from V and 0 from J, leaving 8 bases between them. Germline CDR1 SGDLS, CDR2 YYNGEE. CDR3: CASSTGPSYEQYF. CDR3 nucleotide sequence: TGTGCCAGCAGCACAGGGCCCTCCTACGAGCAGTACTTC.

This sequence joins TRBV28 and TRBJ1-1; 8 nucleotides align to TRBD1. V lost 5 bases and J lost 10; bases outside the gene matches: 3. Germline lookup yields CDR1 MDHEN and CDR2 SYDVKM. The CDR3 loop spans 11 amino acids. The CDR3 nucleotides are TGTGCCAGCAGTCAACAGGGGGGAGCTTTCTTT. Its translation: CASSQQGGAFF.

This clone has only one observation. This chain uses TRBV18 with TRBJ1-2, with TRBD1 matching 8 bases. Germline V gives CDR1 KGHSH, CDR2 LQKENI. V was pared by 6 bases and J by 4 bases, with 4 bases of the junction left unmatched. The length of the CDR3 is 13 residues. DNA for the CDR3: TGTGCCAGCTCCGGGACAGGTCCCTATGGCTACACCTTC. This codes for CASSGTGPYGYTF.

The chain couples TRBV6-5 to TRBJ2-7; a possible D gene is TRBD1 (6 bases). This CDR3 has 14 residues. The V end was cut by 2 bases, the J end by 3 bases, with 11 bases between. From germline, CDR1 is MNHEY and CDR2 SVGAGI. The CDR3 loop is CASSYGGSFYEQYF. The CDR3 DNA reads as TGTGCCAGCAGTTACGGGGGCTCCTTCTACGAGCAGTACTTC.

This clone turned up a few times. The V gene is TRBV6-5, the J gene TRBJ1-2; TRBD1 is a possible D gene (6 bases). Germline V CDR1 and CDR2: MNHEY, SVGAGI. The CDR3 extends over 14 amino acids. Trimming took off 2 bases at V and 4 bases at J, with 11 bases between the two ends. CDR3 region: CASSYAGVSYGYTF. In DNA, the CDR3 is TGTGCCAGCAGTTACGCAGGGGTGAGCTATGGCTACACCTTC.

The chain couples TRBV27 to TRBJ2-5; 10 bases align to TRBD1. Germline CDR1 MNHEY, CDR2 SMNVEV (reference sequence). The CDR3 is 15 residues long. Trimming at V came to 3 bases and at J to 3 bases, leaving 4 bases not matched to a gene. CDR3 DNA: TGTGCCAGCAGTTTCCGGACAGGGGGGGAAGAGACCCAGTACTTC. This gives the protein CASSFRTGGEETQYF.

This rearrangement joins TRBV10-3 to TRBJ2-1; weak D call: TRBD2 (6 bases). The V gene lost 4 bases and the J gene lost 10 bases, with 14 bases spanning the gap. This CDR3 is built from 13 residues. Germline CDR1 reads ENHRY; CDR2 reads SYGVKD. CDR3 sequence (DNA): TGTGCCATCAGTGGCGGGACCGACGGGGAGCAGTTCTTC. Its protein product is CAISGGTDGEQFF.

J is TRBJ2-1 and V is TRBV7-6; no firm D call. Germline V gene data show CDR1 as SGHVS and CDR2 as FNYEAQ. V was shortened by 5 bases and J by 2 bases, with 13 bases between the two germline ends. The CDR3 length is 15 residues. CDR3 loop: CASSPRERTYNEQFF. CDR3 sequence (DNA): TGTGCCAGCAGCCCCCGCGAGAGGACCTACAATGAGCAGTTCTTC.

The rearrangement uses TRBV11-3 and TRBJ2-1, with 7 positions matching TRBD2. V shed 5 bases and J 0 bases; nucleotides not matched to a gene: 16. There are 19 residues in the CDR3. Germline lookup yields CDR1 SGHNT and CDR2 YENEEA. The CDR3 nucleotides are TGTGCCAGCAGCCCCTCACGGCTAGCGGAACCGAGCTCCTACAATGAGCAGTTCTTC. It codes for CASSPSRLAEPSSYNEQFF.

V usage is TRBV15 and J usage is TRBJ2-7, with 7 nucleotides matching TRBD2. The V gene's germline CDR1 is LNHNV and CDR2 YYDKDF (reference sequence). V trimming: 1 base; J trimming: 3 bases; junction bases outside the gene matches: 9. This CDR3 region has 16 residues. The CDR3 reads CATSRGGGRASYEQYF. CDR3 coding DNA: TGTGCCACCAGCAGAGGAGGAGGGAGGGCCAGCTACGAGCAGTACTTC.

Only a few counts were recorded for this clone. This sample includes further DNA sequences coding for the same CDR3. This chain uses TRBV2 with TRBJ2-1; 15 bases match TRBD2. V dropped 4 bases and J dropped 7; count of bases not matched to a gene: 5. This CDR3 contains 16 residues. Germline loops: CDR1 SNHLY, CDR2 FYNNEI. The CDR3 bases are TGTGCCAGCAGTGGGGGACTAGCGGGAGGATTGAATGAGCAGTTCTTC. Translation: CASSGGLAGGLNEQFF.

The chain has TRBV7-2 and TRBJ2-2, with a possible D match to TRBD2 (5 bases). Trimming pared 6 bases from V and 7 bases from J, leaving 15 bases between. CDR1 and CDR2 from the germline V gene are SGHTA and FQGNSA. The length of the CDR3 is 14 residues. CDR3 sequence reads: CASSLAASHGELFF. In DNA form, the CDR3 reads TGTGCCAGCAGTTTGGCCGCTAGCCACGGGGAGCTGTTTTTT.

The count of this clone is one. This sample includes further DNA sequences coding for the same CDR3. This rearrangement joins TRBV27 to TRBJ2-1; 7 bases are shared with TRBD1. Unmatched junction bases numbered 5, after V lost 5 bases and J lost 4 bases. The CDR3 is 14 residues long. Germline V CDR1 and CDR2: MNHEY, SMNVEV (reference sequence). CDR3 protein: CASSLRTGYNEQFF. The DNA of the CDR3 is TGTGCCAGCAGTCTTCGGACAGGATACAATGAGCAGTTCTTC.

This chain joins TRBV5-8 and TRBJ2-7; D not certain. The CDR3 runs to 14 residues. Trimming shortened V by 1 base and J by 2 bases, and 10 bases separated the two germline ends. The germline CDR1 and CDR2 sequences are SGHTS and YDEGEE. The CDR3 region is CASSLQDGPYEQYF. The CDR3 coding sequence is TGTGCCAGCAGCTTGCAGGACGGACCCTACGAGCAGTACTTC.

Remarks on this clone: Other nucleotide sequences in the sample specify the same CDR3. This sequence joins TRBV27 and TRBJ2-3, with 7 bases that match TRBD1. Losses at the gene ends were 6 bases for V and 1 base for J; bases not matched to a gene: 7. Germline CDR1 and CDR2: MNHEY and SMNVEV (reference sequence). The CDR3 length is 15 residues. The CDR3 DNA follows: TGTGCCAGCAGCCGGGACAGAGGAGGCACAGATACGCAGTATTTT. Its protein product is CASSRDRGGTDTQYF.

This clone was recorded a few times. Other DNA sequences in the sample encode the same CDR3. As DNA, the CDR3 is TGCGCCAGCAGCCTCGGACAGCAAGAGACCCAGTACTTC. It encodes CASSLGQQETQYF. V gene TRBV5-1 combines with J gene TRBJ2-5; maybe TRBD1 (6 bases). From germline, CDR1 is SGHRS and CDR2 YFSETQ. Trimming left V 4 bases short and J 2 bases short, with 9 bases between. The CDR3 extends over 13 amino acids.

This chain joins TRBV6-6 and TRBJ1-5; 7 bases fit TRBD1. Per the germline V gene, CDR1 is MNHNY and CDR2 is SVGAGI (reference sequence). Trimming removed 0 bases from V and 7 bases from J; junction bases left unmatched: 0. The CDR3 runs 13 residues. The CDR3 nucleotides are TGTGCCAGCAGTTACTCGGACAGGCAGCCCCAGCATTTT. This encodes CASSYSDRQPQHF.

This clone has only a few counts. This chain joins TRBV4-2 and TRBJ2-2; TRBD2 is a possible D gene (6 bases). There are 17 residues in the CDR3. Germline CDR1 and CDR2: LGHNA and YNFKEQ. Trimming left V 0 bases short and J 0 bases short, with 11 bases between. This CDR3 reads CASSQDLADANTGELFF. The CDR3 DNA reads as TGTGCCAGCAGCCAAGATTTAGCGGACGCGAACACCGGGGAGCTGTTTTTT.

This clone showed up just a few times. The rearrangement links TRBV16 to TRBJ1-1, with D perhaps TRBD1 (6 bases). Trimming shortened V by 5 bases and J by 1 base, and 11 bases separated the two germline ends. The CDR3 is 14 amino acids. CDR1 KGHSY and CDR2 FQNENV come from the germline V gene. The CDR3 coding sequence is TGTGCCAGCAGCTTTGAGGACAGGAACACTGAAGCTTTCTTT. Its translation is CASSFEDRNTEAFF.

The chain joins TRBV18 to TRBJ2-5, with D maybe TRBD2 (6 bases). Trimming took 0 bases from V and 5 from J, leaving 13 bases between them. The CDR3 has 15 residues. Germline CDR1 reads KGHSH; CDR2 reads LQKENI. The CDR3 DNA is TGTGCCAGCTCACCACCGGGACTGGGGCAGGAGACCCAGTACTTC. This sequence encodes CASSPPGLGQETQYF.

This rearrangement joins TRBV4-3 to TRBJ1-4; D gene ambiguous. This CDR3 region has 15 residues. Trimming removed 0 bases at V and 4 bases at J, with 9 bases between. Germline V gene sequence: CDR1 LGHNA, CDR2 YSLEER. In DNA form, the CDR3 reads TGCGCCAGCAGCCAAGATACCCGTTATAATGAAAAACTGTTTTTT. As protein: CASSQDTRYNEKLFF.

The chain employs TRBV7-2 and TRBJ2-5; D is possibly TRBD1 (6 bases). The length of the CDR3 is 14 residues. Trimming pared 6 bases from V and 4 bases from J, leaving 15 bases between. Germline-derived CDR1 and CDR2 are SGHTA and FQGNSA. This CDR3 reads CASRSRGARETQYF. CDR3 DNA sequence: TGTGCCAGCAGGAGCAGGGGTGCGCGAGAGACCCAGTACTTC.

This clone has more than one count but fewer than ten. V and J are TRBV5-6 and TRBJ2-7; TRBD2 aligns across 8 bases. J gave up 3 bases and V 1 base, and 6 bases lay outside the gene matches. Germline values: CDR1 SGHDT, CDR2 YYEEEE. CDR3 size: 15 residues. This CDR3 reads CASSLRAGVVYEQYF. The CDR3 nucleotides are TGTGCCAGCAGCTTGCGAGCGGGAGTGGTCTACGAGCAGTACTTC.